These 9 T cell receptor beta chains were all obtained from the same sample, sequenced in a study of cytotoxic CD8 clonotypes in ibrutinib-treated CLL (dated by TCRdb to the early 2020s). Library prep was done by the immunoSEQ multiplex PCR assay. TCRdb's version of the immuneACCESS table is confined to in-frame rearrangements and falls short of the full clone set. An unresolved V gene accounts for under half of the shortfall where checked; the remainder is of unknown origin. Here the sample has under 200,000 clones; less than 85% occur a single time. The top ten clones comprise 4.6% of the sample. The label giving this sample's time point can be read as: roughly 25 months on ibrutinib. The sample here was PBMCs, taken after 24 months of ibrutinib treatment. These receptor sequences come from a human donor with chronic lymphocytic leukemia.

This clone was observed once. J is TRBJ2-2 and V is TRBV6-1, with a tentative D call TRBD2 (6 bases). Germline-derived CDR1 and CDR2 are MNHNS and SASEGT. V was pared by 2 bases and J by 4 bases, with 11 bases between. The CDR3 length is 15 residues. CDR3 sequence reads: CASSEFGGITGELFF. CDR3 sequence (DNA): TGTGCCAGCAGTGAATTCGGAGGGATCACCGGGGAGCTGTTTTTT.

The count of this clone is one. The chain's CDR3 is CASSSQGRTGYGADTQYF. CDR3 bases: TGTGCCAGCAGCTCCCAAGGGAGGACAGGGTACGGCGCAGATACGCAGTATTTT. The chain recombines TRBV7-3 with TRBJ2-3, with 8 bases aligning to TRBD1. The CDR3 consists of 18 residues. Trimming at V came to 4 bases and at J to 4 bases, leaving 16 bases not matched to a gene. Germline-derived CDR1 and CDR2 are SGHTA and FQGTGA.

V gene TRBV7-2 combines with J gene TRBJ1-2; D gene uncertain. Looked up from germline, CDR1 is SGHTA and CDR2 is FQGNSA. The V end lost 5 bases, the J end lost 3 bases, and 13 bases lay between the germline ends. The CDR3 runs to 14 residues. CDR3 protein: CASSTLGLYYGYTF. Here the CDR3 DNA reads TGTGCCAGCAGCACTCTCGGCCTCTACTATGGCTACACCTTC.

The V gene is TRBV6-6, the J gene TRBJ2-3; no firm D call. V was cut by 0 bases and J by 0 bases, with 7 bases left in between. This CDR3 has 15 residues. Per the germline V gene, CDR1 is MNHNY and CDR2 is SVGAGI (reference sequence). CDR3 DNA: TGTGCCAGCAGTTACTCGGGATTGAGCACAGATACGCAGTATTTT. Translated: CASSYSGLSTDTQYF.

The chain has TRBV7-7 and TRBJ2-5, with 9 nucleotides matching TRBD2. Germline CDR1 reads SSHAT; CDR2 reads FNYEAQ (reference sequence). The junction had 6 bases not matched to a gene; V was cut back by 2 bases and J by 5 bases. The CDR3 contains 15 residues. The CDR3 region is CASSLKRGAGETQYF. The DNA of the CDR3 is TGTGCCAGCAGCTTAAAGCGGGGGGCCGGGGAGACCCAGTACTTC.

This chain connects TRBV11-3 to TRBJ1-1, with 11 bases matching TRBD1. CDR3 length: 15 amino acids. CDR1 SGHNT and CDR2 YENEEA come from the germline V gene. J lost 1 base, V lost 5 bases, and 3 bases had no gene match. CDR3 sequence: CASSPGTGGNTEAFF. The CDR3 region has the DNA TGTGCCAGCAGCCCAGGGACAGGGGGGAACACTGAAGCTTTCTTT.

The chain employs TRBV9 and TRBJ2-3, with unresolved D. Germline V gene lookup returns CDR1 SGDLS and CDR2 YYNGEE. CDR3 length: 17 amino acids. V was clipped by 0 bases and J by 3 bases, with 17 bases between them. DNA of the CDR3: TGTGCCAGCAGCGTAGCGGCCTCCCTCCGGCCAACAGATACGCAGTATTTT. Translating gives CASSVAASLRPTDTQYF.

The gene calls are TRBV6-5 and TRBJ2-1, with TRBD2 matching 13 bases. The CDR3 consists of 15 residues. Germline CDR1 is MNHEY and CDR2 is SVGAGI. The V segment lost 5 bases and the J segment 7 bases; nucleotides outside the gene matches: 5. The CDR3 nucleotides read TGTGCCAGCAGTAGCACTAGCGGGAGGGCAAATGAGCAGTTCTTC. This encodes CASSSTSGRANEQFF.

V usage is TRBV27 and J usage is TRBJ2-7; maybe TRBD2 (7 bases). The V end lost 0 bases, the J end lost 2 bases, and 8 bases lay between the germline ends. The CDR3 is 14 amino acids. The germline CDR1 and CDR2 sequences are MNHEY and SMNVEV (reference sequence). The CDR3 is CASSLSGGPYEQYF. The CDR3 DNA reads TGTGCCAGCAGTTTATCCGGGGGGCCCTACGAGCAGTACTTC.